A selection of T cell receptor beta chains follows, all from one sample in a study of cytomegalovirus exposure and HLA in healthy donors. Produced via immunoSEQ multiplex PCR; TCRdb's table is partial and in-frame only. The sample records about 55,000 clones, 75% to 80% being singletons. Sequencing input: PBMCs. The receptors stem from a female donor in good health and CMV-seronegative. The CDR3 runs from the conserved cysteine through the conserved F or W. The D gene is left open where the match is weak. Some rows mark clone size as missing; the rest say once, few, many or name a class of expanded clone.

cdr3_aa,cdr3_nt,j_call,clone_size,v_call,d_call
CASSEASGFYNEQFF,TGTGCCAGCAGCGAGGCTAGCGGGTTCTACAATGAGCAGTTCTTC,TRBJ2-1,-,TRBV9,TRBD2
CASSMARGAPSSEQYF,TGTGCCAGTAGTATGGCGCGTGGGGCTCCATCTTCGGAGCAGTACTTC,TRBJ2-7,-,TRBV19,-
CASSFRRGTEAFF,TGTGCCAGTAGTTTTCGCAGGGGTACTGAAGCTTTCTTT,TRBJ1-1,-,TRBV19,-
CASSPGHGAYGYTF,TGCGCCAGCAGCCCGGGACACGGGGCCTATGGCTACACCTTC,TRBJ1-2,-,TRBV5-1,-
CSSSSDVTEAFF,TGTTCCAGCAGCTCAGATGTCACTGAAGCTTTCTTT,TRBJ1-1,-,TRBV7-9,-
CASSPGQGVHEQYF,TGCGCCAGCAGCCCGGGACAGGGGGTCCACGAGCAGTACTTC,TRBJ2-7,-,TRBV5-1,TRBD1
CATLPLTGGLDWNTGELFF,TGTGCCACCCTTCCCTTGACAGGGGGTCTGGACTGGAACACCGGGGAGCTGTTTTTT,TRBJ2-2,-,TRBV27,TRBD1
CASSLLADNNEQFF,TGTGCCAGCAGCTTACTAGCGGATAACAATGAGCAGTTCTTC,TRBJ2-1,-,TRBV7-3,TRBD2
CASSTGTGLATNEKLFF,TGTGCCAGTAGCACCGGGACAGGATTGGCGACTAATGAAAAACTGTTTTTT,TRBJ1-4,-,TRBV5-4,TRBD1
CASSLRGIGSYEQYF,TGTGCCAGCAGCTTACGGGGGATAGGGTCCTACGAGCAGTACTTC,TRBJ2-7,-,TRBV7-4,-
CAISESRNPGNTIYF,TGTGCCATCAGTGAGTCCAGGAATCCTGGAAACACCATATATTTT,TRBJ1-3,-,TRBV10-3,-
CAWSYGTGGSNSPLHF,TGTGCCTGGTCTTACGGGACAGGGGGCTCTAATTCACCCCTCCACTTT,TRBJ1-6,-,TRBV30,TRBD1
CASSPGTSGNNEQFF,TGTGCCAGCTCACCCGGGACTAGCGGGAACAATGAGCAGTTCTTC,TRBJ2-1,-,TRBV18,TRBD2
CASSTWTSGGAGDTQYF,TGTGCCAGCAGCACCTGGACTAGCGGGGGGGCAGGAGATACGCAGTATTTT,TRBJ2-3,-,TRBV7-9,TRBD2
CASSQVGAQGDTEAFF,TGCGCCAGCAGCCAAGTGGGTGCCCAGGGGGACACTGAAGCTTTCTTT,TRBJ1-1,-,TRBV4-1,TRBD1
CASREGTGNTGELFF,TGTGCCAGCAGGGAGGGGACTGGGAACACCGGGGAGCTGTTTTTT,TRBJ2-2,-,TRBV9,-
CASSLDPGRETQYF,TGCGCCAGCAGCTTGGACCCAGGTCGAGAGACCCAGTACTTC,TRBJ2-5,-,TRBV5-1,-
CAWSGGGAEEKLFF,TGTGCCTGGAGTGGTGGAGGGGCCGAAGAAAAACTGTTTTTT,TRBJ1-4,-,TRBV30,-
CASSPSQGYIQYF,TGCGCCAGCAGCCCATCACAGGGGTACATTCAGTACTTC,TRBJ2-4,few,TRBV5-1,TRBD1
CASSRGGNTGELFF,TGTGCCAGCAGCCGGGGGGGGAACACCGGGGAGCTGTTTTTT,TRBJ2-2,few,TRBV4-2,TRBD2
CASSLSGSGDTQYF,TGTGCCAGCAGCTTGTCGGGTAGCGGGGATACGCAGTATTTT,TRBJ2-3,-,TRBV5-4,TRBD2
CASSPGQGAGANVLTF,TGTGCCAGCAGCCCGGGACAGGGAGCGGGGGCCAACGTCCTGACTTTC,TRBJ2-6,-,TRBV6-4,TRBD1
CAWRGTRGYTF,TGTGCCTGGAGGGGGACACGGGGCTACACCTTC,TRBJ1-2,-,TRBV30,-
CASSLTGKAYGYTF,TGTGCCAGCAGCCTGACAGGGAAGGCCTATGGCTACACCTTC,TRBJ1-2,-,TRBV28,TRBD1